This T cell receptor (beta chain) derives from a study of blood T cells in healthy people across ages. Study results and limitations: Changes in expanded clonotypes were possibly confounded, as the CMV status of donors was unknown. Long-lived donors had more naive CD4+ cells and higher diversity than aged donors.

A second about 7 to 11 cycle PCR used barcoded and J-beta primers. From the 5' RACE reads, TCRdb called clonotypes with MiXCR, one entry per CDR3 protein. The data contain approximately 940,000 distinct CDR3 sequences, around 48% of them seen just once; the ten biggest clones take up roughly 13%. Details on this clonotype: Its antigen is undetermined.

The V segment lost 1 base and the J segment 8 bases; nucleotides outside the gene matches: 13. In germline, CDR1 is SGHTA, CDR2 FQGNSA. The CDR3 totals 16 residues. The gene calls are TRBV7-2 and TRBJ1-2; 7 nucleotides match TRBD1. This TCR was sampled from a man aged 25-45 years in good health. Source material: blood. The CDR3 here is CASSLVAGQRTWGYTF. The CDR3 region has the DNA TGTGCCAGCAGCTTAGTGGCGGGACAGAGGACGTGGGGCTACACCTTC. Variable domain in full (rest from reference TRBV7-2 and TRBJ1-2): GAGVSQSPSNKVTEKGKDVELRCDPISGHTALYWYRQSLGQGLEFLIYFQGNSAPDKSGLPSDRFSAERTGGSVSTLTIQRTQQEDSAVYLCASSLVAGQRTWGYTFGSGTRLTVV.